The source of this T cell receptor (beta chain) is a study of cytomegalovirus exposure and HLA in healthy donors. Overall study results and limits: Segments of the TCR beta V type were, in most cases, productive about 90% or about 30% of the time in an earlier analysis.

Vbeta (60) and Jbeta (13) primers were used in the PCR. The protocol was immunoSEQ multiplex PCR, while the TCRdb copy is restricted to in-frame clones and leaves out a portion. The sample consists of around 130,000 clones, 78% of them appearing once. V was trimmed by 2 bases and J by 6 bases, leaving 11 bases between them. Germline CDR1 is MNHEY and CDR2 is SMNVEV (reference sequence). This CDR3 is built from 13 residues. This clone showed up just once. Antigen unknown. Healthy bone marrow donors made up the donor group. At the time of sampling, donors were nominally healthy, though unrecorded immune exposures were likely.

The sequence was collected from a woman between 40 and 50 years old in good health and CMV-seronegative. The sequencing input was PBMCs. The V gene is TRBV27, the J gene TRBJ2-7, with no clear D. CDR3 amino acids: CASSLGQLSEQYF. The CDR3 DNA is TGTGCCAGCAGTTTAGGGCAGCTTAGCGAGCAGTACTTC.